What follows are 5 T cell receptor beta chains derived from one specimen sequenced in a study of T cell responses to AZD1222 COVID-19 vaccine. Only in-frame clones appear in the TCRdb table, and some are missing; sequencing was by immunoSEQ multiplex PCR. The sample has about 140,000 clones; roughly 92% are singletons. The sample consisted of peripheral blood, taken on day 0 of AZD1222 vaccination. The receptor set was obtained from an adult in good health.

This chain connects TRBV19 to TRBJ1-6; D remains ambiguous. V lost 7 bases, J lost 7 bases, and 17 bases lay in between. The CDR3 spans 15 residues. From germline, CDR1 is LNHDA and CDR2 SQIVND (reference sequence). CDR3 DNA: TGTGCCAGTACCGCCCTCGACGGGGAAAATTCACCCCTCCACTTT. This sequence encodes CASTALDGENSPLHF.

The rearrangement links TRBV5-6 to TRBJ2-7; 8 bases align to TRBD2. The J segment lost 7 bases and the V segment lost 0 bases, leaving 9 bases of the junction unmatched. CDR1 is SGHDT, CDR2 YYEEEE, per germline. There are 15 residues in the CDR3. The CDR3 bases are TGTGCCAGCAGCTTGGGGGGACTAGTCTTTGGGGAGCAGTACTTC. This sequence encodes CASSLGGLVFGEQYF. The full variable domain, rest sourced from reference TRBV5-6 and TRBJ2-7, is DAGVTQSPTHLIKTRGQQVTLRCSPKSGHDTVSWYQQALGQGPQFIFQYYEEEERQRGNFPDRFSGHQFPNYSSELNVNALLLGDSALYLCASSLGGLVFGEQYFGPGTRLTVT.

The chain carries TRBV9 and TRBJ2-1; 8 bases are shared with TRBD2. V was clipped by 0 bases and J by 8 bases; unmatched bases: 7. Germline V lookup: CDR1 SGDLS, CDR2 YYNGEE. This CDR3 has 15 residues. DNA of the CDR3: TGTGCCAGCAGCGTAGCTGTCGGGAGGGGCGATGAGCAGTTCTTC. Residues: CASSVAVGRGDEQFF.

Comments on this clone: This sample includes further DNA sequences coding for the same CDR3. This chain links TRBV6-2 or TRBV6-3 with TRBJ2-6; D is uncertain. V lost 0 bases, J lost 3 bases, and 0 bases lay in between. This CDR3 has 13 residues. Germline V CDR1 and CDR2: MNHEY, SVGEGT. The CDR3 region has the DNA TGTGCCAGCAGTTACTCTGGGGCCAACGTCCTGACTTTC. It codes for CASSYSGANVLTF.

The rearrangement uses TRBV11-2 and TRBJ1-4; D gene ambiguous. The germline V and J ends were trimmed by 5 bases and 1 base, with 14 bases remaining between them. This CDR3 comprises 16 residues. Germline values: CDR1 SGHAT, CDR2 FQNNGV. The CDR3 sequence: CASSLSQWGTNEKLFF. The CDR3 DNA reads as TGTGCCAGCAGCCTATCCCAGTGGGGAACTAATGAAAAACTGTTTTTT.